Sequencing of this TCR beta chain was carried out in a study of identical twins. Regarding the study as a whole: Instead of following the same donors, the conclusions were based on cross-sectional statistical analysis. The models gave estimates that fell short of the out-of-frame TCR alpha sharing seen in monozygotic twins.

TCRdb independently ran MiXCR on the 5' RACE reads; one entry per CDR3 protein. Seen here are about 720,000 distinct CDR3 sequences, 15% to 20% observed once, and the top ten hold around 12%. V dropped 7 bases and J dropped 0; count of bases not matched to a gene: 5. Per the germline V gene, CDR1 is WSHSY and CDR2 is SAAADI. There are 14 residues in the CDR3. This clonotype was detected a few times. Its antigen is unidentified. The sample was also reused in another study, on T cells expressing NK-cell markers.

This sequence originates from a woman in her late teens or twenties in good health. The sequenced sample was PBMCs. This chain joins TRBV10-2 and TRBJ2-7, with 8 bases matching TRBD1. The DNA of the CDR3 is TGCGCCAGCAATACAGGGGGGTCCTCCTACGAGCAGTACTTC. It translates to CASNTGGSSYEQYF.